This record concerns one TCR beta chain sequence. Original processing notes: The authors estimated nucleated cell counts from reference gene primer amplification. Clones were read by immunoSEQ multiplex PCR, and TCRdb kept only the in-frame ones, dropping some. The DNA was the basis for D and trimming; V, J and clone size are from that table. The profile shows over 120,000 clones, more than 75% of them singletons. This sample was taken from a study of blood T cell repertoires in COVID-19. Study context: Collection of acute and convalescent COVID-19 samples took place in the United States, Italy and Spain. PBMCs, B-cell-depleted T cells, or T cells were the source of the cDNA or gDNA that made up the material.

This CDR3 is built from 15 residues. With 2 bases removed from V and 9 bases from J, the gap between germline ends came to 17 bases. The germline V gene encodes CDR1 SNHLY and CDR2 FYNNEI. The sequenced sample consisted of peripheral blood. This clonotype was obtained from a human donor in a cohort sampled during active COVID-19. The chain is built from TRBV2 and TRBJ2-1; weak D call: TRBD2 (6 bases). The DNA for the CDR3 is TGTGCCAGCAGTGAAAGGTCGGCGGGGTCTGGTGAGCAGTTCTTC. Translating it yields CASSERSAGSGEQFF.